The entry that follows covers one T cell receptor (beta chain) sequence. The antigen is unknown. The data originate from a study of T cell responses to AZD1222 COVID-19 vaccine. The assay was immunoSEQ multiplex PCR, and TCRdb's table has in-frame clones only and misses some. The repertoire holds around 100,000 clones, 90% seen once, with roughly 8.1% in the top ten. Overall study findings and caveats: Targeting of unmutated variant regions was reportedly seen in nearly half of spike-specific TCRs. Vaccination with two AZD1222 doses was followed by a rise in Spike-specific TCR breadth and depth. Baseline antibody screening turned up just six seropositive AZD1222 recipients. White British donors predominated, females outnumbered males, and clonal diversity was possibly underestimated.

The V end was cut by 3 bases, the J end by 5 bases, with 10 bases between. The CDR3 is 14 residues long. Germline-derived CDR1 and CDR2 are LGHDT and YNNKEL (reference sequence). This TCR was sampled from an adult in good health. Specimen: peripheral blood, collected on day 0 of AZD1222 vaccination. V and J are TRBV3-1 (or the pseudogene TRBV3-2) and TRBJ1-4; D gene uncertain. For the CDR3, the DNA is TGTGCCAGCAGCCACGGGCACCCGAATGAAAAACTGTTTTTT. It yields the protein CASSHGHPNEKLFF.